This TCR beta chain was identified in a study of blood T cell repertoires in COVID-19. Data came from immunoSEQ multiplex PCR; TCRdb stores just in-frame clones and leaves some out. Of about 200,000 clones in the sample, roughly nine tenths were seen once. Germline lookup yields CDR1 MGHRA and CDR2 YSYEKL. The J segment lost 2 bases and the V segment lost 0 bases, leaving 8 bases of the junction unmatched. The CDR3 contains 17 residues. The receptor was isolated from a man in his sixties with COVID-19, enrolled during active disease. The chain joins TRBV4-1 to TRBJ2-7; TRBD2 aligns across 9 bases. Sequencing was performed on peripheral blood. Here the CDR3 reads CASSQDPATSGPYEQYF. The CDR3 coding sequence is TGCGCCAGCAGCCAAGATCCGGCGACTAGCGGCCCCTACGAGCAGTACTTC.